What follows describes a single T cell receptor beta chain. Germline V gene sequence: CDR1 LNHDA, CDR2 SQIVND (reference sequence). CDR3 length equals 13 residues. V dropped 9 bases and J dropped 1 base, with 12 bases sitting between them. Time point described: persistent/refractory GD, antithyroid drugs over 5 years with positive TRAb. The TCR library was made from RNA extracted from PBMCs. According to the study, TCR beta libraries were built with iRepertoire HTBI primers and CDR3-region Arm-PCR. TCRdb reprocessed the multiplex PCR reads with MiXCR, giving one entry per CDR3 protein. The table shows roughly 400,000 distinct CDR3 sequences, with under 25% occurring only once. The data were obtained in a study of regulatory T cells in long-lasting Graves disease.

Source: peripheral blood mononuclear cells (PBMCs), taken when the disease was refractory, from a patient treated with antithyroid drugs. This clonotype was obtained from a female donor with Graves disease. V is TRBV19 and J is TRBJ1-1; tentatively, D is TRBD1 (6 bases). The DNA of the CDR3 is TGTGCCAGCAGGGACACTCAGAACACTGAAGCTTTCTTT. Translated: CASRDTQNTEAFF.